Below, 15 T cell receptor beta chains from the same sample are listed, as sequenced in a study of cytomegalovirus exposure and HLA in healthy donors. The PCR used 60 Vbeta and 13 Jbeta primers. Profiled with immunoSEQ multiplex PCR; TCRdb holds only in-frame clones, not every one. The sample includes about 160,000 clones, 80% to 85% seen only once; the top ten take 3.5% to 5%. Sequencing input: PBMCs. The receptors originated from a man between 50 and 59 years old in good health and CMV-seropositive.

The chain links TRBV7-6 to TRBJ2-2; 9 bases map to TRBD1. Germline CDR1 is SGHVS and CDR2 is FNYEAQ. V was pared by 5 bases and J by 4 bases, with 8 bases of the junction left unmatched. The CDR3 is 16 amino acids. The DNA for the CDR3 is TGTGCCAGCAGCCACAAACAGGGGGCGTTCACCGGGGAGCTGTTTTTT. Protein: CASSHKQGAFTGELFF.

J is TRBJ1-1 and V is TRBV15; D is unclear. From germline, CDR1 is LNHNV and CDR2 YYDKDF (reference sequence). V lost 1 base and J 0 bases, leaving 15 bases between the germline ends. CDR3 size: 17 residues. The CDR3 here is CATSRGLPGEVNTEAFF. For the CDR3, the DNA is TGTGCCACCAGCAGAGGGCTGCCAGGTGAAGTGAACACTGAAGCTTTCTTT.

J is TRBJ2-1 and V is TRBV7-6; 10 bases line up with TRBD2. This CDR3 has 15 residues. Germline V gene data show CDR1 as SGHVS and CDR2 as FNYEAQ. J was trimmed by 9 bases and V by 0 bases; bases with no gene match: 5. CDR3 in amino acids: CASSLAPRTSGEQFF. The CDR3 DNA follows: TGTGCCAGCAGCTTAGCCCCTAGGACTAGCGGTGAGCAGTTCTTC.

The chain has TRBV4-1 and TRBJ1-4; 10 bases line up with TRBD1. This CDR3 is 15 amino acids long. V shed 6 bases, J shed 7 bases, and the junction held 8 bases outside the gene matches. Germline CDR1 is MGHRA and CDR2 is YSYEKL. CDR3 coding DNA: TGCGCCAGCAGGCCACTGGGACAGGGGAGTGAAAAACTGTTTTTT. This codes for CASRPLGQGSEKLFF.

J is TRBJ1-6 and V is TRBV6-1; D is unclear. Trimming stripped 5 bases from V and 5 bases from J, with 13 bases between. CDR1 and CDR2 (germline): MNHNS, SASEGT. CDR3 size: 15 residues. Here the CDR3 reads CASSFRRGDNSPLHF. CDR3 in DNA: TGTGCCAGCAGTTTTAGGCGGGGAGATAATTCACCCCTCCACTTT.

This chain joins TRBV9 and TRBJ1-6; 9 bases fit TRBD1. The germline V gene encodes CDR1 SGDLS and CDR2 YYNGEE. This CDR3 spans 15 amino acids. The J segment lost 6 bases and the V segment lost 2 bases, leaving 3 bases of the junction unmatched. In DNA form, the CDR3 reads TGTGCCAGCAGCGTCACAGGGGGCATTAATTCACCCCTCCACTTT. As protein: CASSVTGGINSPLHF.

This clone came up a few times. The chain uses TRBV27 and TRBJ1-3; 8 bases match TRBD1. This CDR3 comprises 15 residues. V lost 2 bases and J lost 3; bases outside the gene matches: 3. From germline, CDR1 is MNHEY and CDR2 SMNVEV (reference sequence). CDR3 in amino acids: CASSLQGAFGNTIYF. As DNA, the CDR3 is TGTGCCAGCAGTTTACAGGGGGCGTTTGGAAACACCATATATTTT.

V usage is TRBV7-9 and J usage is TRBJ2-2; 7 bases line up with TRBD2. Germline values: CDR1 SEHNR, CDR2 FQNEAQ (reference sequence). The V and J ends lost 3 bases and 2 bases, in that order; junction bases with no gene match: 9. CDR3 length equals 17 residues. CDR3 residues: CASSFIYGLENTGELFF. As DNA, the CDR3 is TGTGCCAGCAGCTTTATCTATGGACTAGAAAACACCGGGGAGCTGTTTTTT.

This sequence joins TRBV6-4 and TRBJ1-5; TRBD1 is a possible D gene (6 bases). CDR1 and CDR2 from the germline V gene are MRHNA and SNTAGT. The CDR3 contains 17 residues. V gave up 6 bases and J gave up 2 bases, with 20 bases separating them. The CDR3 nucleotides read TGTGCCAGCAGCGTGACAGGTCCTCCAAATTGCAATCAGCCCCAGCATTTT. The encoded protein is CASSVTGPPNCNQPQHF.

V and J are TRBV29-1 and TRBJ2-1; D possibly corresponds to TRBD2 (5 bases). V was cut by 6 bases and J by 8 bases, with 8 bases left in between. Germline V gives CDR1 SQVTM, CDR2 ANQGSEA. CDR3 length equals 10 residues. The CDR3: CSVGIHEQFF. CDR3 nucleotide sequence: TGCAGCGTCGGGATCCATGAGCAGTTCTTC.

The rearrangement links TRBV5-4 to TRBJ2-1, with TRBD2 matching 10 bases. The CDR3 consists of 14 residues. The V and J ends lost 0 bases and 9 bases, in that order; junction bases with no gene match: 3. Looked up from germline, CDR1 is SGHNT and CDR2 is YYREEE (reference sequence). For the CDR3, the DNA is TGTGCCAGCAGCTTGGTCTCTAGCGGGAGTGAGCAGTTCTTC. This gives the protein CASSLVSSGSEQFF. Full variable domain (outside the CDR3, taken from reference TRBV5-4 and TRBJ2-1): ETGVTQSPTHLIKTRGQQVTLRCSSQSGHNTVSWYQQALGQGPQFIFQYYREEENGRGNFPPRFSGLQFPNYSSELNVNALELDDSALYLCASSLVSSGSEQFFGPGTRLTVL.

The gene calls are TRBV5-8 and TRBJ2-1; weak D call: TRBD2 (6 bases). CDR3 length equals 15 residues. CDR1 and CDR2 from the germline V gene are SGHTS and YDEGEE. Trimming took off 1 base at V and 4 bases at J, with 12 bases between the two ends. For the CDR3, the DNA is TGTGCCAGCAGCTTGTCCGGGACTTTATACAATGAGCAGTTCTTC. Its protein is CASSLSGTLYNEQFF.

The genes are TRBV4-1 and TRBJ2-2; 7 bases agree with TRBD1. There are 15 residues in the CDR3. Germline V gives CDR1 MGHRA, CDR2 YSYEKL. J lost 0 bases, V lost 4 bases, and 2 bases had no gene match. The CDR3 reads CASSLGTANTGELFF. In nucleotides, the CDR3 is TGCGCCAGCAGCCTAGGGACAGCGAACACCGGGGAGCTGTTTTTT.

Written as DNA, the CDR3 is TGTGCCAGTAGTATCTCGGCAGGGACTGGGAGAAGCAATCAGCCCCAGCATTTT. It specifies CASSISAGTGRSNQPQHF. The V call is TRBV19, the J call TRBJ1-5; D perhaps matches TRBD1 (5 bases). V lost 3 bases to trimming and J lost 1 base, with 19 bases between them. Germline V gives CDR1 LNHDA, CDR2 SQIVND (reference sequence). The CDR3 contains 18 residues.

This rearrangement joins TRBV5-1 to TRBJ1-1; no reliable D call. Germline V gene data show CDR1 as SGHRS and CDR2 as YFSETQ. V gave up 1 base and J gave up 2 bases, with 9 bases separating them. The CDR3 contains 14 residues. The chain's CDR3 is CASSLFPDNTEAFF. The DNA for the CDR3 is TGCGCCAGCAGCTTGTTCCCAGATAACACTGAAGCTTTCTTT.